This T cell receptor beta chain is drawn from a study of T-cell memory formation after mild COVID-19. Overall study context: There were largely donor-specific TCR clusters. Study-wide findings and caveats: Second-wave clones peaking on day 37 lacked confirmed SARS-CoV-2 specificity. Mainly in CM and EM were contracting CD4+ clones; CD8+ were in EMRA.

With regard to this clonotype: The antigen remains undetermined.

CDR3 length: 14 residues. Per the germline V gene, CDR1 is DFQATT and CDR2 is SNEGSKA (reference sequence). V dropped 0 bases and J dropped 8 bases, with 13 bases sitting between them. It was 5'RACE with constant-segment primers that produced the TCR alpha and TCR beta cDNA libraries, which carried sample barcodes and UMIs. A single record per CDR3 protein comes from TCRdb applying MiXCR to the 5' RACE reads. Seen here are over 40,000 distinct CDR3 sequences, more than 10% observed once, and the top ten hold approximately 25%. The sequencing input was PBMCs or a T cell subset sorted from them (not recorded which). The receptor was isolated from a man between 18 and 29 years old who had mild COVID-19 (a few samples of this study predate the infection). Cell type and time point are not known. V and J are TRBV20-1 and TRBJ1-4; D might be TRBD1 (6 bases). The CDR3, as DNA: TGCAGTGCTAGAGATCTCAGGGGCGGAGAAAAACTGTTTTTT. Protein product: CSARDLRGGEKLFF.